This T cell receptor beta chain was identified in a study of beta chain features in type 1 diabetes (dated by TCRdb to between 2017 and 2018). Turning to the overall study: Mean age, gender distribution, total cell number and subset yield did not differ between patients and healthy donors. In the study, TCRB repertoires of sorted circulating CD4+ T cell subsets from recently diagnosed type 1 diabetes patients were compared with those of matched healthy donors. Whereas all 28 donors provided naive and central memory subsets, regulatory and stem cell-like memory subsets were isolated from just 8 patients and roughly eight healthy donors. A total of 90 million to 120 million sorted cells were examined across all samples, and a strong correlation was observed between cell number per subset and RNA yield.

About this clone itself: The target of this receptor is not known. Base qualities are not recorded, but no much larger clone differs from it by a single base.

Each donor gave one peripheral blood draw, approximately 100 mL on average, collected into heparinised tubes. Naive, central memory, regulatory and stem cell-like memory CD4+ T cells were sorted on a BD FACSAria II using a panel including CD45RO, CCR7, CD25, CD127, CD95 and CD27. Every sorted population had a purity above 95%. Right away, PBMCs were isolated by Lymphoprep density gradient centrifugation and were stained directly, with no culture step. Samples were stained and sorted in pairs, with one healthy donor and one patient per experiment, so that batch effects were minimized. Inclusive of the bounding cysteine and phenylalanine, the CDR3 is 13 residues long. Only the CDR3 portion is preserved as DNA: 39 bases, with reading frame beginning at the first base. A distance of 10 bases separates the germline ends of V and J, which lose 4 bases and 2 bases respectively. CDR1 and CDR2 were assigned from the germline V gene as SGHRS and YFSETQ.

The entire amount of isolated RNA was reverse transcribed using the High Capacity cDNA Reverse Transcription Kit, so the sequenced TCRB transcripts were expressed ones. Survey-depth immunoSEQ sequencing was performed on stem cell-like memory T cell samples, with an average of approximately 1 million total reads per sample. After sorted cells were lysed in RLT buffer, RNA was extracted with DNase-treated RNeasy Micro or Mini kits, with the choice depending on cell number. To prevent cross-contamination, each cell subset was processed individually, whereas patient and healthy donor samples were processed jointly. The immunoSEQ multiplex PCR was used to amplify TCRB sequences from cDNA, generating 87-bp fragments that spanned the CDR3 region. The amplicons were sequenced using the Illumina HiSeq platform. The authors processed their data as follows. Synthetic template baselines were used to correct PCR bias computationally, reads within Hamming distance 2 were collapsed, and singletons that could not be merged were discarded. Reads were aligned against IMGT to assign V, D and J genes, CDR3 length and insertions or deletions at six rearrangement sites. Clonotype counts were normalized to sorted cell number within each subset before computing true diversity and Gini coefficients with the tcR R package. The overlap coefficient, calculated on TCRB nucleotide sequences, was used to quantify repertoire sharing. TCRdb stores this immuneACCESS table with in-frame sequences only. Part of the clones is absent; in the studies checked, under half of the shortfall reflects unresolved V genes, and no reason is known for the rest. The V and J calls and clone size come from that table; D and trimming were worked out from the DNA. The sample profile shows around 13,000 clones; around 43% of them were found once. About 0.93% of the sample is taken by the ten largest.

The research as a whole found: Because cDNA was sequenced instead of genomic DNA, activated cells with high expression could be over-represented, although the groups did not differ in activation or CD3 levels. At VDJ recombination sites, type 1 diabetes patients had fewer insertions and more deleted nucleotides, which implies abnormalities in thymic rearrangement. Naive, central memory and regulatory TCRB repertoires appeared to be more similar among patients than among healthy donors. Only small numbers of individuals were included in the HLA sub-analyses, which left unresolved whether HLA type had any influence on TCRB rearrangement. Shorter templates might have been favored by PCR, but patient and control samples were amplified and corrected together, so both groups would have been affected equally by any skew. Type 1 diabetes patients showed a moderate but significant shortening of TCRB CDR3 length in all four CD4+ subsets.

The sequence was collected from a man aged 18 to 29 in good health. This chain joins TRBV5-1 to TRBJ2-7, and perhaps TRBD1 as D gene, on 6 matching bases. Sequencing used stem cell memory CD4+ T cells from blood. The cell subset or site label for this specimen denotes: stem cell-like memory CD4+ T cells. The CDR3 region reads CASSNRDTYEQYF. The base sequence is TGCGCCAGCAGCAACCGGGACACCTACGAGCAGTACTTC.